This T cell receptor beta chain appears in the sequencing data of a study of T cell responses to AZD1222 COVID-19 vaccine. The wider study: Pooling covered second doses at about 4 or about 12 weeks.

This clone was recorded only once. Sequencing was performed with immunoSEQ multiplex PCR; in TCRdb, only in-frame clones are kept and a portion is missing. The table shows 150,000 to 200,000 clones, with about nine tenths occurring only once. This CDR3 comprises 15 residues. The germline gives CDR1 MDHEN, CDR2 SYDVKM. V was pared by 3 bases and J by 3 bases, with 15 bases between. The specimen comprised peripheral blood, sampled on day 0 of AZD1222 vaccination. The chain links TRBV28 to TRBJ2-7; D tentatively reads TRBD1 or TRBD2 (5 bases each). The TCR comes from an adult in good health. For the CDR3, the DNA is TGTGCCAGCAGTTTCTCGGGGCGAAAAAACTACGAGCAGTACTTC. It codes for CASSFSGRKNYEQYF.